What follows describes a single T cell receptor beta chain. The sample comes from a study of technical replicates of blood from four donors. Sequenced by immunoSEQ multiplex PCR; TCRdb stores in-frame clones only, minus some. The table lists some 87,000 clones, 96% of them singletons. Germline CDR1 and CDR2: SGHVS and FNYEAQ. The germline V and J ends were trimmed by 2 bases and 4 bases, with 4 bases remaining between them. The CDR3 sequence is 12 residues long. The sample comprised T cells isolated from PBMCs. The chain employs TRBV7-6 and TRBJ2-3; D uncertain. This receptor was taken from a human donor in good health. The CDR3: CASSLRADTQYF. Written as DNA, the CDR3 is TGTGCCAGCAGCTTACGTGCAGATACGCAGTATTTT.